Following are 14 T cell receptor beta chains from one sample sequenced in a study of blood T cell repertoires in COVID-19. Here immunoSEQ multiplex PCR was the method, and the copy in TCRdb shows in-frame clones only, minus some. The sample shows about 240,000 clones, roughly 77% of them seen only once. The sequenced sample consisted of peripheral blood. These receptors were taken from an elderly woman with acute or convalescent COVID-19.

CDR3 residues: CASSQVAGGNSYTQYF. CDR3 DNA: TGTGCCAGCAGCCAAGTCGCGGGGGGAAACTCTTATACGCAGTATTTT. The chain joins TRBV3-1 (or the pseudogene TRBV3-2) to TRBJ2-3; TRBD2 aligns across 8 bases. The V and J ends lost 1 base and 7 bases, in that order; junction bases with no gene match: 10. CDR3 size: 16 residues. The germline CDR1 and CDR2 sequences are LGHDT and YNNKEL (reference sequence).

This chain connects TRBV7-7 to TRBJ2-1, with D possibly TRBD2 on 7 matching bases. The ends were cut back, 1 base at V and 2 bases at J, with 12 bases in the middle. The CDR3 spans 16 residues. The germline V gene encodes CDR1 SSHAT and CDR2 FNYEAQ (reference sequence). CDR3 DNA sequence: TGTGCCAGCAGCTTAGGGGGGGGCGGGACCTACAATGAGCAGTTCTTC. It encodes CASSLGGGGTYNEQFF.

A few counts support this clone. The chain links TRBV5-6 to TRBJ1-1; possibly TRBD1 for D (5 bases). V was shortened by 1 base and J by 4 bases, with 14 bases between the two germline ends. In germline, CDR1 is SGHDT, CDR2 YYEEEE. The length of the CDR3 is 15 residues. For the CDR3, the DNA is TGTGCCAGCAGCTTGATGGCAGGGCAGGGCACTGAAGCTTTCTTT. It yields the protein CASSLMAGQGTEAFF. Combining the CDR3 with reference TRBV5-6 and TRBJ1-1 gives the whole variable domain DAGVTQSPTHLIKTRGQQVTLRCSPKSGHDTVSWYQQALGQGPQFIFQYYEEEERQRGNFPDRFSGHQFPNYSSELNVNALLLGDSALYLCASSLMAGQGTEAFFGQGTRLTVV.

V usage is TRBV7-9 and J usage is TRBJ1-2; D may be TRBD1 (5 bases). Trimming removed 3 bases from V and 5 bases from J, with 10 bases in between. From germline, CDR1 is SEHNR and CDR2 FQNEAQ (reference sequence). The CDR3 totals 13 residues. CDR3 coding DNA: TGTGCCAGCAGCTTGGGACTCCGTTATGGCTACACCTTC. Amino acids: CASSLGLRYGYTF.

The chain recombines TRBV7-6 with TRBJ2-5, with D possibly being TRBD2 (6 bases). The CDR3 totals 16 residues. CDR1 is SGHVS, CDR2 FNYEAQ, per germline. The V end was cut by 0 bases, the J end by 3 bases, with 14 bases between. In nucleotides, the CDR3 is TGTGCCAGCAGCTTAGCGCCCTTCGGGGGTAAAGAGACCCAGTACTTC. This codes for CASSLAPFGGKETQYF.

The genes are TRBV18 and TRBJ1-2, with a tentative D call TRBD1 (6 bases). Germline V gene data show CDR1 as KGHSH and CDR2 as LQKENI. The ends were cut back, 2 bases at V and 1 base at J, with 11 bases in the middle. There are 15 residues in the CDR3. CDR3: CASSPRQEYNYGYTF. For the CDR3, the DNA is TGTGCCAGCTCACCAAGACAGGAGTATAACTATGGCTACACCTTC.

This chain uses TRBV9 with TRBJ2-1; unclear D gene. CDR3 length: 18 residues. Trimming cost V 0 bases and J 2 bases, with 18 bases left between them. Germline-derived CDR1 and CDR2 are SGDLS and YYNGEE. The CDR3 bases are TGTGCCAGCAGCGTAGCTACTGATTTGGGCGCTCCCTACAATGAGCAGTTCTTC. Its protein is CASSVATDLGAPYNEQFF.

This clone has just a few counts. The CDR3 is CASSLGVAGGTDTQYF. CDR3 nucleotide sequence: TGCGCCAGCAGCTTGGGCGTAGCGGGGGGCACAGATACGCAGTATTTT. The chain uses TRBV5-1 and TRBJ2-3, with 9 bases matching TRBD2. J lost 1 base, V lost 0 bases, and 3 bases had no gene match. Germline V CDR1 and CDR2: SGHRS, YFSETQ. The CDR3 loop spans 16 amino acids.

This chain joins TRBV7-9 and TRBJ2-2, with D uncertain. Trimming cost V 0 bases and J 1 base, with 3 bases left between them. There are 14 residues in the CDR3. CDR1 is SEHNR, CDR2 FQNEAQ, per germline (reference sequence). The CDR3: CASSLAGNTGELFF. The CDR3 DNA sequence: TGTGCCAGCAGCTTAGCCGGGAACACCGGGGAGCTGTTTTTT.

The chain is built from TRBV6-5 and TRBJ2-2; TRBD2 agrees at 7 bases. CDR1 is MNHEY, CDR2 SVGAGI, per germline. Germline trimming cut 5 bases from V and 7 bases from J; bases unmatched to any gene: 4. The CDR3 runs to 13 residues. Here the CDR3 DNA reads TGTGCCAGCAGTACGCGGGAGATCGGGGAGCTGTTTTTT. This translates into CASSTREIGELFF.

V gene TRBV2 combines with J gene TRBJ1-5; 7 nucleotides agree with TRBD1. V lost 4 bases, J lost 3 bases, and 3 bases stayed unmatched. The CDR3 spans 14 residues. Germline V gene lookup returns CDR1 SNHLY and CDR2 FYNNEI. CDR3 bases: TGTGCCAGCAGTGGGCAGGGGGACAATCAGCCCCAGCATTTT. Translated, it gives CASSGQGDNQPQHF.

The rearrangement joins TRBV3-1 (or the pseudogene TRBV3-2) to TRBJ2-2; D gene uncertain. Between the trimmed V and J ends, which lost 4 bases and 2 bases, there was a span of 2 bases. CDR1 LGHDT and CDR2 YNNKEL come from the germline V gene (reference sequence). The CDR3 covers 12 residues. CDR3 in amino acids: CASSLNTGELFF. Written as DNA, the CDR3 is TGTGCCAGCAGCCTAAACACCGGGGAGCTGTTTTTT.

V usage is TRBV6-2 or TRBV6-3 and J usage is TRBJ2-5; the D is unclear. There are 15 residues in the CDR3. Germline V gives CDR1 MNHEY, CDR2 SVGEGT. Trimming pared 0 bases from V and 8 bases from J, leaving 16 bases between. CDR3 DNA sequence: TGTGCCAGCAGTTACTCGGGTGCGGCTAGTCCTACCCAGTACTTC. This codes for CASSYSGAASPTQYF.

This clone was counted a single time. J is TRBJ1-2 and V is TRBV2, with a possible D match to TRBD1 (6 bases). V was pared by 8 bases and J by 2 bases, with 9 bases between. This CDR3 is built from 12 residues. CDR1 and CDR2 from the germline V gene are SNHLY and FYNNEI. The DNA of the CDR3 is TGTGCCAGCGAAGACAGGAACTATGGCTACACCTTC. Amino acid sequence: CASEDRNYGYTF.